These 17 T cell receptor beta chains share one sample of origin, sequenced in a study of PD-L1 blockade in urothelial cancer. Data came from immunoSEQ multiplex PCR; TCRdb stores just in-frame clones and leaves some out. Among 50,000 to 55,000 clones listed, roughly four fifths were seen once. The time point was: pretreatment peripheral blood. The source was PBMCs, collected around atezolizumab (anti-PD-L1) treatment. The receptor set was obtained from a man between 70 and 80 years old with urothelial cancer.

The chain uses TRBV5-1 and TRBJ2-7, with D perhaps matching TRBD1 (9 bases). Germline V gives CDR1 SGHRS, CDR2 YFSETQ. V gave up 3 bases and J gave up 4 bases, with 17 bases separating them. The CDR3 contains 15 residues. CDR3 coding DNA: TGCGCCAGCAGCTCGGGGGGGACAGGGTTATACGAGCAGTACTTC. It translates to CASSSGGTGLYEQYF. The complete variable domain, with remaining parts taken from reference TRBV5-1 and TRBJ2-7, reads KAGVTQTPRYLIKTRGQQVTLSCSPISGHRSVSWYQQTPGQGLQFLFEYFSETQRNKGNFPGRFSGRQFSNSRSEMNVSTLELGDSALYLCASSSGGTGLYEQYFGPGTRLTVT.

The chain's CDR3 is CASSLEKQGAQYF. CDR3 in DNA: TGTGCCAGCAGCTTGGAAAAACAGGGTGCGCAGTATTTT. The rearrangement links TRBV11-3 to TRBJ2-3, with D tentatively TRBD1 (6 bases). The CDR3 contains 13 residues. The V gene's germline CDR1 is SGHNT and CDR2 YENEEA. V lost 3 bases and J 10 bases, leaving 14 bases between the germline ends. The full variable domain, its missing parts supplied by reference TRBV11-3 and TRBJ2-3, is EAGVVQSPRYKIIEKKQPVAFWCNPISGHNTLYWYLQNLGQGPELLIRYENEEAVDDSQLPKDRFSAERLKGVDSTLKIQPAELGDSAVYLCASSLEKQGAQYFGPGTRLTVL.

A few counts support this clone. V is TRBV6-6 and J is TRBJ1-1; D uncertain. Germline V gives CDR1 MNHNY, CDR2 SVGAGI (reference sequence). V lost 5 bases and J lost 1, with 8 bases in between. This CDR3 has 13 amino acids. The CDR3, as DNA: TGTGCCAGCAGTGAGACTTGGAACACTGAAGCTTTCTTT. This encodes CASSETWNTEAFF.

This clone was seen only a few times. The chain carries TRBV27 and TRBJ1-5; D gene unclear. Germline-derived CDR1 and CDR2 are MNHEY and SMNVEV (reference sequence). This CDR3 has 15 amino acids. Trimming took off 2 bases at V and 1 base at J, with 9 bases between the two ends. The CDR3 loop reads CASSLQGRSNQPQHF. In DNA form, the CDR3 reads TGTGCCAGCAGTTTACAAGGGAGGAGCAATCAGCCCCAGCATTTT.

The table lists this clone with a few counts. CDR3 nucleotides: TGCGCCAGCAGCAACGGACAGGGGGCCCCTTCCGGACAGTACTTC. Translated, it gives CASSNGQGAPSGQYF. The gene calls are TRBV5-1 and TRBJ2-7, with TRBD1 matching 11 bases. The CDR3 is 15 amino acids. Germline-derived CDR1 and CDR2 are SGHRS and YFSETQ. Trimming removed 4 bases from V and 10 bases from J; junction bases left unmatched: 13.

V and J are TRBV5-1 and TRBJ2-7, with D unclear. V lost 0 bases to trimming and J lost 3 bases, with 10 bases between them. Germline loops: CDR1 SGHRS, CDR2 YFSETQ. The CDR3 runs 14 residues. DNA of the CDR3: TGCGCCAGCAGCTTGGAGGCAGGCCTCTACGAGCAGTACTTC. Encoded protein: CASSLEAGLYEQYF.

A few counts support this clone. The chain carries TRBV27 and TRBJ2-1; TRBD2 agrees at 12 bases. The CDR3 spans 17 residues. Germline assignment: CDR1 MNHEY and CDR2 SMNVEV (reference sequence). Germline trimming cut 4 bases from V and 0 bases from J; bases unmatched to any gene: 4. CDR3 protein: CASSSPTSGSSYNEQFF. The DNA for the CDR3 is TGTGCCAGCAGTTCCCCGACTAGCGGGAGCTCCTACAATGAGCAGTTCTTC.

CDR3 sequence reads: CASSVDRSAYGYTF. CDR3 nucleotides: TGCGCCAGCAGCGTGGACAGGTCCGCCTATGGCTACACCTTC. The chain has TRBV5-1 and TRBJ1-2, with 7 bases aligning to TRBD1. The J segment lost 4 bases and the V segment lost 4 bases, leaving 7 bases of the junction unmatched. The CDR3 spans 14 residues. Per germline, CDR1 SGHRS and CDR2 YFSETQ.

CDR3 nucleotide sequence: TGTGCCAGCAGTGTTACAGAGGGCTACGAGCAGTACTTC. It is translated as CASSVTEGYEQYF. V and J are TRBV2 and TRBJ2-7; TRBD2 is a possible D gene (5 bases). The V end was cut by 4 bases, the J end by 3 bases, with 10 bases between. CDR1 and CDR2 from the germline V gene are SNHLY and FYNNEI. This CDR3 spans 13 amino acids.

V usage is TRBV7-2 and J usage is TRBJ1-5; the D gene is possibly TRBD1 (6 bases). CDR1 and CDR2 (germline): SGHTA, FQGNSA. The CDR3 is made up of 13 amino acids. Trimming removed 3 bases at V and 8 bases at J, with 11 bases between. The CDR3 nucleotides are TGTGCCAGCAGCTTGGACAGCGGGGAGCCCCAGCATTTT. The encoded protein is CASSLDSGEPQHF.

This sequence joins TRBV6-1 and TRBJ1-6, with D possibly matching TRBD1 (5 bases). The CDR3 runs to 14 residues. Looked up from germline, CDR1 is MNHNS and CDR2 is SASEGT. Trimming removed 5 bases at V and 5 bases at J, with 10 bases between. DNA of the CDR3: TGTGCCAGCAGTCCGGGGGAAGATAATTCACCCCTCCACTTT. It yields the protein CASSPGEDNSPLHF.

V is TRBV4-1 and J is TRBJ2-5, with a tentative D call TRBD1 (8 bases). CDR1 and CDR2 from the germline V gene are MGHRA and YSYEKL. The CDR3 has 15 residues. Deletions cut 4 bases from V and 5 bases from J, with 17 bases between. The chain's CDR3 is CASSPKTGGDETQYF. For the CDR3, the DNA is TGCGCCAGCAGCCCAAAAACAGGGGGGGATGAGACCCAGTACTTC.

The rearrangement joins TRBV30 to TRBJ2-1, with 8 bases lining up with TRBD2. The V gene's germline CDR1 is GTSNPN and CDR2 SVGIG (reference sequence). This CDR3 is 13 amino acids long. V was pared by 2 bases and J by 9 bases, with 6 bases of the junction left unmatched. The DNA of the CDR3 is TGTGCCTGGAGTCTCACTAGCGGTGTTGAGCAGTTCTTC. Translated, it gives CAWSLTSGVEQFF.

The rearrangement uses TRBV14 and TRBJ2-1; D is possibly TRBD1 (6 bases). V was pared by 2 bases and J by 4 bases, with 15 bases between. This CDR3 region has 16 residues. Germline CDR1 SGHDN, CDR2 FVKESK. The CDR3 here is CASSQWGRRSYNEQFF. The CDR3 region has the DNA TGTGCCAGCAGCCAATGGGGGCGGAGGTCATACAATGAGCAGTTCTTC.

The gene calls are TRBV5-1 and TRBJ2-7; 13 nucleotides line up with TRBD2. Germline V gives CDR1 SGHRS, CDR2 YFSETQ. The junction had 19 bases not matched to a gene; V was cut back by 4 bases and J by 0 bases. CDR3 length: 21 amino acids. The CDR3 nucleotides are TGCGCCAGCAGCCCGGGGACTAGCGGGGTGTCGGGTCAAATTAACTCCTACGAGCAGTACTTC. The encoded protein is CASSPGTSGVSGQINSYEQYF.

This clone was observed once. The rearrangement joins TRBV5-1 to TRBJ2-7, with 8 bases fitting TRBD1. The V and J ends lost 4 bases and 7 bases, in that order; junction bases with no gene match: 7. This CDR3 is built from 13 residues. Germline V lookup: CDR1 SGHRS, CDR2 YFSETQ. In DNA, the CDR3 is TGCGCCAGCAGCCGGGACAGGTCGGGGGAGCAGTACTTC. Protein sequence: CASSRDRSGEQYF.

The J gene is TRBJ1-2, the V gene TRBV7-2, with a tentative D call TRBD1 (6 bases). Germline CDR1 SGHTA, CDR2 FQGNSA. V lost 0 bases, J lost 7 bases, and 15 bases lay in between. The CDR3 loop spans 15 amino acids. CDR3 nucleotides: TGTGCCAGCAGCTTAGCAGGGGGGGCAGGCGGTGGCTACACCTTC. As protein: CASSLAGGAGGGYTF.